This TCR beta chain comes out of a study of beta chain features in type 1 diabetes. The study's findings and limits: Among patients with Type 1 diabetes, TCRB CDR3s were moderately but significantly shorter in every one of the four CD4+ subsets.

Turning to this clone: The antigen is unknown.

cDNA synthesis used the whole RNA isolate, giving expressed TCRB sequences. Repertoires were generated with immunoSEQ multiplex PCR, while TCRdb's copy carries only in-frame clones and drops some. The repertoire has 600,000 or so clones, more than 13% of them found once; the top ten carry less than 0.04%. Between the trimmed V and J ends, which lost 5 bases and 8 bases, there was a span of 12 bases. This CDR3 spans 12 amino acids. Germline CDR1 reads SGHVS; CDR2 reads FNYEAQ. The sample comprised naive CD4+ T cells from blood. The chain couples TRBV7-6 to TRBJ1-2, with D perhaps matching TRBD1 (5 bases). The sequence came from a man in his late teens or twenties with type 1 diabetes. DNA for the CDR3: TGTGCCAGCAGCGGCCCAGGGCGCGGCTACACCTTC. This translates into CASSGPGRGYTF.